This TCR beta chain stems from a study of tumor-infiltrating lymphocytes in primary liver carcinoma. Per the germline V gene, CDR1 is SGHNT and CDR2 is YENEEA. There are 15 residues in the CDR3. From unsorted bulk tissue weighing roughly 19-32 mg, DNA and RNA were co-extracted. A word on this clonotype: An end of the junction differs from the germline gene, which may be a read error.

Researchers generated TCR beta cDNA from 500 ng of total RNA, relying on a constant-region primer. Generation of the TCR beta libraries relied on three nested multiplex PCR rounds using slightly modified ARM-PCR. With TRBV1-TRBV30 forward primers and a C-beta reverse primer, the first two PCR rounds were run for about 10 cycles each. TCRdb re-derived calls from the multiplex PCR reads in MiXCR, one entry per CDR3 protein. The sample consists of some 120,000 distinct CDR3 sequences, 60% to 75% of them appearing once. The specimen was liver tumor tissue from sampling region 3. Noted subset: tumor region T3, left-lateral pole. The J gene is TRBJ2-7, the V gene TRBV11-3; 8 bases line up with TRBD1. This clonotype was sampled from a woman in her sixties or seventies with primary liver carcinoma and hepatitis B virus infection. CDR3 in amino acids: CASSLGAGGSLEQYF. In DNA, the CDR3 is TGTGCCAGCAGCTTAGGTGCAGGGGGCTCCCTCGAGCAATACTTC.